These 29 T cell receptor beta chains share one sample of origin, sequenced in a study of cytomegalovirus exposure and HLA in healthy donors. Primers for the PCR totalled 60 Vbeta and 13 Jbeta. Generated by immunoSEQ multiplex PCR, the TCRdb table keeps only in-frame clones and is missing some. Altogether 170,000 or so clones are present, roughly 85% being singletons, with the ten largest covering roughly 0.76%. The source material was PBMCs. The receptors were gathered from a woman in her thirties or forties in good health and CMV-seronegative.

This chain links TRBV7-2 with TRBJ2-1; 11 nucleotides agree with TRBD2. Losses at the gene ends were 5 bases for V and 5 bases for J; bases not matched to a gene: 5. The CDR3 has 15 residues. Per the germline V gene, CDR1 is SGHTA and CDR2 is FQGNSA. As DNA, the CDR3 is TGTGCCAGCAGCGCGACTAGCGGGACGCACAATGAGCAGTTCTTC. This translates into CASSATSGTHNEQFF.

V usage is TRBV4-3 and J usage is TRBJ2-1; possible D gene TRBD2, 6 bases. V shed 2 bases and J shed 3 bases, with 11 bases lying between them. The V gene's germline CDR1 is LGHNA and CDR2 YSLEER. The CDR3 has 15 amino acids. The CDR3, as DNA: TGCGCCAGCAGCCAAATTCTAGCGTTCTACAATGAGCAGTTCTTC. Amino acid sequence: CASSQILAFYNEQFF.

In nucleotides, the CDR3 is TGTGCCAGCAGAGAAAGGGACAGGGGCTTTACAGATACGCAGTATTTT. Its translation: CASRERDRGFTDTQYF. This chain uses TRBV2 with TRBJ2-3; 10 bases are a match to TRBD1. V gave up 6 bases and J gave up 3 bases; unmatched junction bases: 9. Germline V lookup: CDR1 SNHLY, CDR2 FYNNEI. This CDR3 has 16 residues.

This chain links TRBV27 with TRBJ2-1; TRBD1 matches at 9 bases. CDR3 size: 13 residues. Trimming cost V 9 bases and J 13 bases; bases outside gene matches: 13. Germline lookup yields CDR1 MNHEY and CDR2 SMNVEV (reference sequence). CDR3 coding DNA: TGTGCCAGTTCGCTCACCGGGACAGGGACTCAGTTCTTC. It yields the protein CASSLTGTGTQFF.

CDR3 in DNA: TGTGCCAGCAGCCAACTAGGGAAAGGGGAAAATTCACCCCTCCACTTT. The encoded protein is CASSQLGKGENSPLHF. The chain is built from TRBV14 and TRBJ1-6; D possibly corresponds to TRBD1 (5 bases). This CDR3 is 16 amino acids long. Germline V gives CDR1 SGHDN, CDR2 FVKESK. Deletions cut 2 bases from V and 7 bases from J, with 15 bases between. Looking up the rest from reference TRBV14 and TRBJ1-6 gives the full variable domain: EAGVTQFPSHSVIEKGQTVTLRCDPISGHDNLYWYRRVMGKEIKFLLHFVKESKQDESGMPNNRFLAERTGGTYSTLKVQPAELEDSGVYFCASSQLGKGENSPLHFGNGTRLTVT.

The chain combines TRBV2 with TRBJ1-2; a possible D gene is TRBD1 (5 bases). Germline V lookup: CDR1 SNHLY, CDR2 FYNNEI. The CDR3 totals 13 residues. V shed 10 bases and J shed 4 bases, with 16 bases lying between them. The CDR3 DNA is TGTGCCACCCCAGGGCTGGAGGGCTATGGCTACACCTTC. Its translation is CATPGLEGYGYTF.

This clone has only a few counts. The rearrangement links TRBV5-1 to TRBJ2-2, with 8 bases lining up with TRBD1. Germline V lookup: CDR1 SGHRS, CDR2 YFSETQ. With V trimmed by 5 bases and J by 7 bases, 10 bases remained unmatched. CDR3 length: 15 residues. DNA for the CDR3: TGCGCCAGCAGTTTGAGCGGACAGGGTTACGGGGAGCTGTTTTTT. Translation: CASSLSGQGYGELFF.

In this sample, this clone turned up once. This CDR3 reads CASSSRGTPLSGANVLTF. The CDR3 DNA reads TGTGCCAGCAGTTCTAGGGGGACCCCACTCTCTGGGGCCAACGTCCTGACTTTC. The V and J genes are TRBV27 and TRBJ2-6; D is possibly TRBD1 (6 bases). This CDR3 spans 18 amino acids. Germline V gene lookup returns CDR1 MNHEY and CDR2 SMNVEV (reference sequence). V dropped 4 bases and J dropped 0 bases, with 16 bases sitting between them.

The rearrangement uses TRBV9 and TRBJ1-2; weak D call: TRBD1 (6 bases). V lost 6 bases, J lost 8 bases, and 14 bases lay in between. The CDR3 sequence is 12 residues long. Germline V gene data show CDR1 as SGDLS and CDR2 as YYNGEE. Here the CDR3 reads CASNNRAYGYTF. The CDR3 DNA is TGTGCCAGCAACAACAGGGCGTACGGCTACACCTTC.

The chain combines TRBV28 with TRBJ2-2, with 8 bases that match TRBD2. Germline V gene sequence: CDR1 MDHEN, CDR2 SYDVKM. CDR3 length: 15 residues. V lost 8 bases and J lost 5; bases outside the gene matches: 10. CDR3 DNA: TGTGCCAGCGCCTCGGGGGGGGGACGGACCGGGGAGCTGTTTTTT. Translating gives CASASGGGRTGELFF.

The chain combines TRBV7-2 with TRBJ2-3, with 9 bases lining up with TRBD2. There are 14 residues in the CDR3. V gave up 1 base and J gave up 8 bases; unmatched junction bases: 4. Germline V lookup: CDR1 SGHTA, CDR2 FQGNSA. CDR3 protein: CASSLDPSGVTQYF. DNA for the CDR3: TGTGCCAGCAGCTTAGATCCTAGCGGGGTTACGCAGTATTTT.

The V and J genes are TRBV27 and TRBJ2-5; perhaps TRBD1 as D (6 bases). Germline assignment: CDR1 MNHEY and CDR2 SMNVEV (reference sequence). This CDR3 has 15 amino acids. V gave up 4 bases and J gave up 3 bases, with 15 bases separating them. The CDR3 DNA reads TGTGCCAGCAGTTCTTCCCTTGGACAGAAAGAGACCCAGTACTTC. As protein: CASSSSLGQKETQYF.

The J gene is TRBJ2-1, the V gene TRBV7-2, with 7 bases lining up with TRBD1. The CDR3 has 15 residues. In germline, CDR1 is SGHTA, CDR2 FQGNSA. The junction had 7 bases not matched to a gene; V was cut back by 4 bases and J by 4 bases. In DNA form, the CDR3 reads TGTGCCAGCAGCTCCCGGGACAGATTGTACAATGAGCAGTTCTTC. It yields the protein CASSSRDRLYNEQFF.

The chain recombines TRBV7-2 with TRBJ2-3, with D perhaps TRBD2 (5 bases). There are 15 residues in the CDR3. V shed 1 base and J shed 1 base, with 9 bases lying between them. Per germline, CDR1 SGHTA and CDR2 FQGNSA. For the CDR3, the DNA is TGTGCCAGCAGCTTAGACGGGCGGGGCACAGATACGCAGTATTTT. This sequence encodes CASSLDGRGTDTQYF.

The chain employs TRBV2 and TRBJ1-1; D not certain. The germline V gene has CDR1 SNHLY and CDR2 FYNNEI. The CDR3 contains 13 residues. Trimming took 3 bases from V and 4 from J, leaving 9 bases between them. CDR3 sequence (DNA): TGTGCCAGCAGTGACGGCGGGGTCACTGAAGCTTTCTTT. The encoded protein is CASSDGGVTEAFF. The entire variable domain, with the rest obtained from reference TRBV2 and TRBJ1-1, is as follows: EPEVTQTPSHQVTQMGQEVILRCVPISNHLYFYWYRQILGQKVEFLVSFYNNEISEKSEIFDDQFSVERPDGSNFTLKIRSTKLEDSAMYFCASSDGGVTEAFFGQGTRLTVV.

This chain links TRBV19 with TRBJ2-6; D perhaps matches TRBD1 (5 bases). The CDR3 sequence is 14 residues long. CDR1 is LNHDA, CDR2 SQIVND, per germline (reference sequence). Trimming shortened V by 6 bases and J by 0 bases, and 6 bases separated the two germline ends. In DNA, the CDR3 is TGTGCCAGTAGCCAGGGCTCTGGGGCCAACGTCCTGACTTTC. This sequence encodes CASSQGSGANVLTF.

This clone has only a few counts. An end of the junction differs from the germline gene, which may be a read error. The V and J genes are TRBV7-7 and TRBJ1-5; D is undetermined. The germline V gene encodes CDR1 SSHAT and CDR2 FNYEAQ (reference sequence). This CDR3 has 16 residues. CDR3 DNA sequence: TGTGCTAGCAGCTCCGAGCTAGGGAGTTGCAATCAGCCCCAGCATTTT. Translated, it gives CASSSELGSCNQPQHF.

Comment on this clone: Other DNA sequences of this sample code for an identical CDR3. The chain employs TRBV9 and TRBJ1-2; weak D call: TRBD1 (5 bases). This CDR3 has 12 amino acids. Germline loops: CDR1 SGDLS, CDR2 YYNGEE. Trimming stripped 3 bases from V and 2 bases from J, with 5 bases between. This CDR3 is CASSAGNYGYTF. CDR3 bases: TGTGCCAGCAGCGCAGGGAACTATGGCTACACCTTC.

In nucleotides, the CDR3 is TGTGCCAGCTCACCTCGGGGTCGGGCGCGGGCTGAAGCTTTCTTT. This translates into CASSPRGRARAEAFF. V is TRBV18 and J is TRBJ1-1; D ambiguous. Trimming took off 3 bases at V and 6 bases at J, with 17 bases between the two ends. The CDR3 length is 15 residues. From germline, CDR1 is KGHSH and CDR2 LQKENI.

The V call is TRBV7-8, the J call TRBJ2-3; TRBD2 might be the D (6 bases). The V gene's germline CDR1 is SGHVS and CDR2 FQNEAQ. The CDR3 covers 13 residues. V lost 1 base and J lost 7, with 9 bases in between. CDR3 sequence reads: CASSLVGRYTQYF. The CDR3 region has the DNA TGTGCCAGCAGCTTAGTCGGGAGATATACGCAGTATTTT.

V is TRBV7-6 and J is TRBJ1-4; TRBD1 matches 8 bases. Germline V lookup: CDR1 SGHVS, CDR2 FNYEAQ. The J segment lost 6 bases and the V segment lost 5 bases, leaving 8 bases of the junction unmatched. There are 15 residues in the CDR3. This CDR3 is CASSQTGGDYEKLFF. The CDR3 DNA reads as TGTGCCAGCAGCCAAACAGGGGGTGATTATGAAAAACTGTTTTTT.

J is TRBJ1-2 and V is TRBV27; 7 nucleotides match TRBD1. The length of the CDR3 is 12 residues. The V segment lost 5 bases and the J segment 8 bases; nucleotides outside the gene matches: 5. Germline values: CDR1 MNHEY, CDR2 SMNVEV (reference sequence). In nucleotides, the CDR3 is TGTGCCAGCAGTACGACAGGGCTGGGCTACACCTTC. Translated: CASSTTGLGYTF.

V is TRBV4-1 and J is TRBJ1-2; 7 nucleotides align to TRBD1. This CDR3 is built from 16 residues. Per the germline V gene, CDR1 is MGHRA and CDR2 is YSYEKL. With 4 bases clipped from V and 2 bases from J, the junction kept 10 bases outside the gene matches. The CDR3 protein is CASSPTLTGINYGYTF. DNA of the CDR3: TGCGCCAGCAGCCCGACCTTGACAGGGATCAACTATGGCTACACCTTC.

V usage is TRBV28 and J usage is TRBJ2-7; 12 bases match TRBD2. Germline CDR1 reads MDHEN; CDR2 reads SYDVKM. With 2 bases clipped from V and 7 bases from J, the junction kept 9 bases outside the gene matches. The CDR3 has 16 amino acids. Here the CDR3 reads CASSLITSGRLREQYF. CDR3 nucleotides: TGTGCCAGCAGTTTAATAACTAGCGGGAGGTTAAGGGAGCAGTACTTC.

The rearrangement links TRBV2 to TRBJ1-1; 8 bases align to TRBD1. The germline V gene encodes CDR1 SNHLY and CDR2 FYNNEI. Trimming removed 7 bases from V and 11 bases from J; junction bases left unmatched: 12. The CDR3 spans 13 residues. CDR3 DNA: TGTGCCAGCATTCCTTCAGGGGGCAGGGGGGCTTTCTTT. Translating it yields CASIPSGGRGAFF. Complete variable domain (other parts from reference TRBV2 and TRBJ1-1): EPEVTQTPSHQVTQMGQEVILRCVPISNHLYFYWYRQILGQKVEFLVSFYNNEISEKSEIFDDQFSVERPDGSNFTLKIRSTKLEDSAMYFCASIPSGGRGAFFGQGTRLTVV.

On this clone itself: One end of the junction varies from germline; a read error may be responsible. The rearrangement uses TRBV7-9 and TRBJ2-1; D remains unclear. The CDR3 loop spans 11 amino acids. CDR1 is SEHNR and CDR2 is FQNEAQ in the germline V gene (reference sequence). The chain's CDR3 is CSSSFNNEQFF. The CDR3 nucleotides are TGTTCCAGCAGCTTCAACAATGAGCAGTTCTTC.

This clone was counted only a few times. The gene calls are TRBV27 and TRBJ2-7; D might be TRBD2 (6 bases). Per germline, CDR1 MNHEY and CDR2 SMNVEV (reference sequence). The CDR3 is 13 residues long. With 4 bases removed from V and 4 bases from J, the gap between germline ends came to 11 bases. The CDR3 nucleotides are TGTGCCAGCAGTTCGGCAGGGAGGTACGAGCAGTACTTC. Its translation: CASSSAGRYEQYF.

The CDR3 nucleotides read TGTGCCAGCAGCTTACCAGGGGGAAATCAGCCCCAGCATTTT. It yields the protein CASSLPGGNQPQHF. The chain couples TRBV7-9 to TRBJ1-5, with TRBD1 matching over 7 bases. The CDR3 sequence is 14 residues long. In germline, CDR1 is SEHNR, CDR2 FQNEAQ (reference sequence). With 2 bases clipped from V and 4 bases from J, the junction kept 2 bases outside the gene matches. The full variable domain, its missing parts supplied by reference TRBV7-9 and TRBJ1-5, is DTGVSQNPRHKITKRGQNVTFRCDPISEHNRLYWYRQTLGQGPEFLTYFQNEAQLEKSRLLSDRFSAERPKGSFSTLEIQRTEQGDSAMYLCASSLPGGNQPQHFGDGTRLSIL.

The chain carries TRBV7-9 and TRBJ2-7, with TRBD2 matching 11 bases. The CDR3 is made up of 15 amino acids. V dropped 5 bases and J dropped 3; count of bases not matched to a gene: 6. The germline gives CDR1 SEHNR, CDR2 FQNEAQ (reference sequence). Here the CDR3 reads CASSAGTSGNYEQYF. The CDR3 coding sequence is TGTGCCAGCAGCGCCGGGACTAGCGGAAACTACGAGCAGTACTTC.